Shown below are 7 T cell receptor beta chains from a single sample sequenced in a study of blood T cell repertoires in COVID-19. Sequenced by immunoSEQ multiplex PCR; TCRdb stores in-frame clones only, minus some. The sample comprises around 100,000 clones, 87% of which are singletons, and 6.5% to 8% rests with the top ten. Source material: peripheral blood. These receptor sequences come from a man aged 25-40 years in a cohort sampled during active COVID-19.

Within the sample, this clone is medium-sized (0.01 to 0.1%). The chain employs TRBV27 and TRBJ2-7; D may be TRBD2 (6 bases). The germline V gene has CDR1 MNHEY and CDR2 SMNVEV (reference sequence). The ends were cut back, 5 bases at V and 7 bases at J, with 15 bases in the middle. CDR3 size: 13 residues. CDR3 amino acids: CASSPTVAGEQYF. The CDR3 coding sequence is TGTGCCAGCAGTCCCACAGTTGCGGGAGAGCAGTACTTC.

The rearrangement joins TRBV28 to TRBJ1-6; TRBD1 matches 9 bases. The length of the CDR3 is 17 residues. The V gene's germline CDR1 is MDHEN and CDR2 SYDVKM. V shed 3 bases, J shed 4 bases, and the junction held 7 bases outside the gene matches. CDR3 bases: TGTGCCAGCAGTTTTAGGGCGGGACAGGGTTATAATTCACCCCTCCACTTT. Encoded protein: CASSFRAGQGYNSPLHF.

This chain uses TRBV3-1 (or the pseudogene TRBV3-2) with TRBJ2-1; TRBD2 matches 9 bases. The germline V gene encodes CDR1 LGHDT and CDR2 YNNKEL (reference sequence). Losses at the gene ends were 1 base for V and 5 bases for J; bases not matched to a gene: 12. The CDR3 extends over 18 amino acids. The CDR3 DNA follows: TGTGCCAGCAGCCAAGGGTGGCGAAGCGGGGGGCTCGACAATGAGCAGTTCTTC. Protein sequence: CASSQGWRSGGLDNEQFF.

The chain recombines TRBV19 with TRBJ2-1; 7 bases agree with TRBD2. Looked up from germline, CDR1 is LNHDA and CDR2 is SQIVND (reference sequence). V lost 10 bases and J lost 7; bases outside the gene matches: 7. There are 12 residues in the CDR3. The CDR3 region is CATQARGNEQFF. DNA for the CDR3: TGTGCCACCCAAGCGCGGGGGAATGAGCAGTTCTTC.

The V gene is TRBV5-1, the J gene TRBJ2-3; D may be TRBD2 (5 bases). Trimming left V 0 bases short and J 5 bases short, with 19 bases between. Germline V lookup: CDR1 SGHRS, CDR2 YFSETQ. This CDR3 has 17 residues. CDR3 region: CASSLGERGRPVDTQYF. The DNA for the CDR3 is TGCGCCAGCAGCTTGGGGGAACGGGGTCGACCTGTAGATACGCAGTATTTT.

The CDR3, as DNA: TGCGCCAGCAGCCTTCGACTAGCGGGGGGGCCCACACCCTACGAGCAGTACTTC. This sequence encodes CASSLRLAGGPTPYEQYF. The chain joins TRBV4-3 to TRBJ2-7; 14 positions match TRBD2. Looked up from germline, CDR1 is LGHNA and CDR2 is YSLEER. CDR3 size: 18 residues. Losses at the gene ends were 4 bases for V and 2 bases for J; bases not matched to a gene: 10.

The chain links TRBV6-5 to TRBJ1-5, with 7 bases matching TRBD1. V dropped 6 bases and J dropped 6; count of bases not matched to a gene: 8. In germline, CDR1 is MNHEY, CDR2 SVGAGI. The CDR3 covers 14 residues. The CDR3 here is CASRLRGRGQPQHF. The CDR3 nucleotides read TGTGCCAGCAGACTTAGGGGGCGAGGTCAGCCCCAGCATTTT.